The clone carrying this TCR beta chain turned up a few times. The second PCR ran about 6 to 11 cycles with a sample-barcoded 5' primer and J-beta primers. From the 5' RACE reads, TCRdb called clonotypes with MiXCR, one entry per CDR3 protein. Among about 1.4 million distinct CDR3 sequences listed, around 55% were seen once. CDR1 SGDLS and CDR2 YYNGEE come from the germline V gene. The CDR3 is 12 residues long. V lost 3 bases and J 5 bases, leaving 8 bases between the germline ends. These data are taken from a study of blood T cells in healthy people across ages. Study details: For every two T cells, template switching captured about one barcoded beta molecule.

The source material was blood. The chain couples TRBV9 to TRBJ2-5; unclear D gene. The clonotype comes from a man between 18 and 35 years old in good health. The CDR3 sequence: CASSATWETQYF. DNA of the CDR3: TGTGCCAGCAGCGCGACCTGGGAGACCCAGTACTTC. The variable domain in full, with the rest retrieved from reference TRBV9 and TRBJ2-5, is DSGVTQTPKHLITATGQRVTLRCSPRSGDLSVYWYQQSLDQGLQFLIQYYNGEERAKGNILERFSAQQFPDLHSELNLSSLELGDSALYFCASSATWETQYFGPGTRLLVL.